This T cell receptor (beta chain) was identified in a study of blood T cell repertoires in COVID-19. Some clones are missing from TCRdb's copy, which holds only in-frame ones; the method was immunoSEQ multiplex PCR. There are about 12,000 clones in the sample; 88% occur only once, and less than 35% lies in the top ten. The CDR3 sequence is 15 residues long. V was trimmed by 3 bases and J by 2 bases, leaving 11 bases between them. CDR1 SGHVS and CDR2 FNYEAQ come from the germline V gene. The origin of this receptor is a human donor in a cohort sampled during active COVID-19. This sequence joins TRBV7-6 and TRBJ2-1; possible D gene TRBD2, 6 bases. Sequenced input: peripheral blood. The CDR3 DNA follows: TGTGCCAGCAGCTTGGATGGCGGGGCCTACAATGAGCAGTTCTTC. Amino acids: CASSLDGGAYNEQFF.